This T cell receptor (beta chain) was captured by sequencing in a study of shared clonotypes between healthy human individuals. Libraries were prepared by immunoSEQ multiplex PCR; TCRdb keeps only in-frame clonotypes and omits some of them. The sample includes about a million clones, 60% to 80% of them seen just once. CDR1 KGHSH and CDR2 LQKENI come from the germline V gene. Trimming pared 6 bases from V and 4 bases from J, leaving 10 bases between. This CDR3 is 13 amino acids long. Specimen: memory CD4+ T cells from PBMCs. Subset specified: CD45RA-negative fraction. This chain uses TRBV18 with TRBJ1-3; D is ambiguous. The sequence was obtained from a man younger than 35 in good health. Some clones in this sample may be carry-over from other donors' samples. The CDR3 nucleotides read TGTGCCAGCTCCCCGGAACAAGGAAACACCATATATTTT. Translated: CASSPEQGNTIYF. Looking up the rest from reference TRBV18 and TRBJ1-3 gives the full variable domain: NAGVMQNPRHLVRRRGQEARLRCSPMKGHSHVYWYRQLPEEGLKFMVYLQKENIIDESGMPKERFSAEFPKEGPSILRIQQVVRGDSAAYFCASSPEQGNTIYFGEGSWLTVV.